This entry is about one TCR beta chain. Its antigen remains unidentified. cDNA serving as the sequencing template came from extracted, reverse transcribed RNA. Here immunoSEQ multiplex PCR was the method, and the copy in TCRdb shows in-frame clones only, minus some. This table has 120,000 or so clones, 47% appearing once. In alopecia areata patients, both lesional scalp punch biopsies and peripheral blood were collected. PBMC-derived CD4+ and CD8+ T cells were sorted. The sample is drawn from a study of CD8+ T cells in alopecia areata. General study points: Whereas mice showed it more clearly, TCR sharing across patients was murkier, possibly because of HLA. Besides other cells, scalp samples also yield sequences of resident alphabeta T cells from normal skin.

V lost 4 bases, J lost 8 bases, and 11 bases lay in between. The CDR3 length is 12 residues. The receptor was derived from a human donor with alopecia areata. The V call is TRBV23-1, the J call TRBJ1-2; D remains ambiguous. TRBV23-1 is annotated as an ORF whose role is uncertain. Sequenced input: NKG2D-low CD8+ T cells sorted from blood. The CDR3 DNA reads TGCGCCAGCAGTCTGGTCCGTGGCGGCTACACCTTC. The encoded protein is CASSLVRGGYTF.